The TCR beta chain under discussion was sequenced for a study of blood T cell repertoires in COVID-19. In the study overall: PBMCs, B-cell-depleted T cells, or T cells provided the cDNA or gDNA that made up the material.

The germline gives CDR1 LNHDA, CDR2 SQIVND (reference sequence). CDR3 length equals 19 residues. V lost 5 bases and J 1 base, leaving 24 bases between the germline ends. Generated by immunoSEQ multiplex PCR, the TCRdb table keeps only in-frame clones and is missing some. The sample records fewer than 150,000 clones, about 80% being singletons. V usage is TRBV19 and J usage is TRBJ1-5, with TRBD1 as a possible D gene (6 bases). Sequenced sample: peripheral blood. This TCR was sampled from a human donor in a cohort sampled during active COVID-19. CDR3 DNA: TGTGCCAGTAGTTCCGCCAAAATACAGGGCTATTTGAGCAATCAGCCCCAGCATTTT. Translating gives CASSSAKIQGYLSNQPQHF.